Listed below are T cell receptor beta chains from one sample, sequenced in a study of Ad26.COV2.S vaccination and SARS-CoV-2 variants. Repertoires were generated with immunoSEQ multiplex PCR, while TCRdb's copy carries only in-frame clones and drops some. Altogether around 310,000 clones are present, 75% to 90% being singletons, with the ten largest covering 4.5% to 5.5%. The material was peripheral blood, obtained in a trial of Ad26.COV2.S vaccine versus placebo. Every receptor here comes from a person between 18 and 65 years old who received the Ad26.COV2.S COVID-19 vaccine or a placebo. Both conserved end residues are part of each CDR3. A D gene is named only where the DNA matches it firmly. The size field is filled for only some rows; it gives once, few, many or a size class.

D: -
V: TRBV9
J: TRBJ1-5
size: -
DNA: TGTGCCAGCAGCACCAGTCCCCTTGGGAATCAGCCCCAGCATTTT
CDR3: CASSTSPLGNQPQHF

D: TRBD2
V: TRBV2
J: TRBJ2-1
size: -
DNA: TGTGCCAGCAGTGAAGCAGTTGGGACTAGCGGAGGCAATGAGCAGTTCTTC
CDR3: CASSEAVGTSGGNEQFF

D: -
V: TRBV6-2/TRBV6-3
J: TRBJ1-1
size: -
DNA: TGTGCCAGCAGTTACGGGAGGAGGGATAACACTGAAGCTTTCTTT
CDR3: CASSYGRRDNTEAFF

D: TRBD2
V: TRBV11-2
J: TRBJ2-1
size: -
DNA: TGTGCCAGCAGCTTAGCTAGCGGGAGGGCCAGTGAGCAGTTCTTC
CDR3: CASSLASGRASEQFF

D: -
V: TRBV3-1/TRBV3-2
J: TRBJ1-2
size: -
DNA: TGTGCCAGCAGTCCCGGGTCCAACTATGGCTACACCTTC
CDR3: CASSPGSNYGYTF

D: TRBD2
V: TRBV11-1
J: TRBJ2-5
size: once
DNA: TGTGCCAGCAGCTTTCCTAGCGGGAGGGCCGCAGAGACCCAGTACTTC
CDR3: CASSFPSGRAAETQYF

D: -
V: TRBV5-1
J: TRBJ2-2
size: -
DNA: TGCGCCAGCAGCTTTTCACCGAACACCGGGGAGCTGTTTTTT
CDR3: CASSFSPNTGELFF

D: TRBD2
V: TRBV7-3
J: TRBJ2-3
size: -
DNA: TGTGCCAGCAGCTATGCGGGAGGGTTGGGAGATACGCAGTATTTT
CDR3: CASSYAGGLGDTQYF

D: TRBD2
V: TRBV4-3
J: TRBJ2-7
size: -
DNA: TGCGCCAGCAGCCAAATCTGGCCTCCGGGGGGAGGGTACGAGCAGTACTTC
CDR3: CASSQIWPPGGGYEQYF

D: -
V: TRBV5-3
J: TRBJ2-1
size: once
DNA: TGTGCCGAAGGCGAAAGGGGGAGGGCACCATACAATGAGCAGTTCTTC
CDR3: CAEGERGRAPYNEQFF

D: -
V: TRBV18
J: TRBJ1-1
size: -
DNA: TGTGCCAGCTCACCACCAGGGAGCACTGAAGCTTTCTTT
CDR3: CASSPPGSTEAFF

D: -
V: TRBV18
J: TRBJ1-1
size: -
DNA: TGTGCCAGCTCACCGACAGGCCAAAACACTGAAGCTTTCTTT
CDR3: CASSPTGQNTEAFF

D: TRBD1
V: TRBV29-1
J: TRBJ1-2
size: -
DNA: TGCAGCGTTCATACAAGATCATCACCGGGACAGGGGGCGAGGGGCTACACCTTC
CDR3: CSVHTRSSPGQGARGYTF

D: -
V: TRBV27
J: TRBJ2-5
size: -
DNA: TGTGCCAGCAGTGCGTGGGAGGGGGCTCGGGAGACCCAGTACTTC
CDR3: CASSAWEGARETQYF

D: -
V: TRBV7-2
J: TRBJ1-6
size: once
DNA: TGTGCCAGCAGCATCGGAACCTTCTATAATTCACCCCTCCACTTT
CDR3: CASSIGTFYNSPLHF

D: -
V: TRBV4-1
J: TRBJ1-2
size: -
DNA: TGCGCCAGCAGCGAGGGGGACCTGAACTATGGCTACACCTTC
CDR3: CASSEGDLNYGYTF

D: -
V: TRBV19
J: TRBJ1-6
size: -
DNA: TGTGCCAGTAGGGGGCTCTCCTATAATTCACCCCTCCACTTT
CDR3: CASRGLSYNSPLHF

D: -
V: TRBV3-1/TRBV3-2
J: TRBJ2-1
size: -
DNA: TGTGCCAGCAGCCAAGTAGTAGGAGGTTCATACAATGAGCAGTTCTTC
CDR3: CASSQVVGGSYNEQFF

D: -
V: TRBV6-6
J: TRBJ2-2
size: -
DNA: TGTGCCAGCAGTTACCAGGTCCCCGGGGAGCTGTTTTTT
CDR3: CASSYQVPGELFF

D: -
V: TRBV21-1
J: TRBJ1-5
size: -
DNA: TGTGCCAGCAGCAAAGCGTTTGGCAGATATAGCAATCAGCCCCAGCATTTT
CDR3: CASSKAFGRYSNQPQHF

D: -
V: TRBV4-1
J: TRBJ2-2
size: -
DNA: TGCGCCAGCAGCTTGGGAGGGGGCACCGGGGAGCTGTTTTTT
CDR3: CASSLGGGTGELFF

D: -
V: TRBV6-6
J: TRBJ1-3
size: -
DNA: TGTGCCAGCAGTCAACACAGCTCTGGAAACACCATATATTTT
CDR3: CASSQHSSGNTIYF

D: TRBD2
V: TRBV19
J: TRBJ2-2
size: -
DNA: TGTGCCAGTAGTATAATCCGGGGGGAGGCCACCGGGGAGCTGTTTTTT
CDR3: CASSIIRGEATGELFF

D: -
V: TRBV6-2/TRBV6-3
J: TRBJ1-2
size: once
DNA: TGTGCCAGCAGTTACTTTTCCGTGGGAGGGGAGAACTATGGCTACACCTTC
CDR3: CASSYFSVGGENYGYTF

D: TRBD2
V: TRBV11-2
J: TRBJ2-5
size: -
DNA: TGTGCCAGCTCGGGACTAGCAGAGAAAGAGACCCAGTACTTC
CDR3: CASSGLAEKETQYF

D: -
V: TRBV30
J: TRBJ2-1
size: -
DNA: TGTGCCTGGAAGCTAGCAGTTTACAATGAGCAGTTCTTC
CDR3: CAWKLAVYNEQFF

D: TRBD1
V: TRBV4-3
J: TRBJ1-3
size: -
DNA: TGCGCCAGCAGCCTAACCTGGGGTGTTACAGGGGCTGGAAACACCATATATTTT
CDR3: CASSLTWGVTGAGNTIYF

D: TRBD2
V: TRBV4-3
J: TRBJ2-5
size: -
DNA: TGCGCCAGCAGCCAAGACTTACTAGCGGGGATTGTAGGAGAGACCCAGTACTTC
CDR3: CASSQDLLAGIVGETQYF